This entry is about one T cell receptor beta chain. Its antigen is still unknown. This record comes from a study of cytomegalovirus exposure and HLA in healthy donors. Study-wide findings and caveats: The CMV antigen specificity of a few CMV-associated chains was confirmed through in vitro analysis. The study designated some 180 TCR beta chains cytomegalovirus-associated.

With 0 bases removed from V and 4 bases from J, the gap between germline ends came to 10 bases. CDR3 size: 15 residues. The germline gives CDR1 MGHRA, CDR2 YSYEKL. Profiling relied on immunoSEQ multiplex PCR, and the TCRdb table lists in-frame clones only, not all of them. Of about 240,000 clones listed, approximately 90% are singletons. This receptor was taken from a man aged 18 to 29 in good health and CMV-seronegative. The specimen was PBMCs. The V and J genes are TRBV4-1 and TRBJ2-1; D remains unclear. The CDR3 sequence: CASSQDRHFYNEQFF. The CDR3 bases are TGCGCCAGCAGCCAAGATCGACACTTTTACAATGAGCAGTTCTTC.